Below are 31 T cell receptor beta chains sequenced from a single sample in a study of T cells after yellow fever vaccination (dated by TCRdb to between 2018 and 2021). Receptor libraries were prepared by 5' RACE. TCRdb shows the sequencer as Illumina HiSeq 2500. TCRdb trimmed the raw reads at Q25, called clones with MiXCR and kept productive beta chains. Each entry is one CDR3 protein sequence, shown with its most common DNA and genes. The sample has some 500,000 distinct CDR3 sequences on record, around an eighth of them singletons. Of the sample, roughly an eighth falls within the top ten clones. The treatment or condition label for this specimen denotes: live attenuated yellow fever vaccine strain. This specimen consisted of PBMCs, obtained on the day of the yellow fever booster vaccination. Source of these receptors: a man aged 25-45 years who received the YFV17D yellow fever vaccine.

The chain is built from TRBV5-1 and TRBJ2-7, with 11 bases matching TRBD2. CDR1 is SGHRS, CDR2 YFSETQ, per germline. V shed 4 bases and J 2 bases; nucleotides not matched to a gene: 5. The CDR3 spans 15 residues. In nucleotides, the CDR3 is TGCGCCAGCAGCACTAAACTAGCGGGAGCCTACGAGCAGTACTTC. Amino acid sequence: CASSTKLAGAYEQYF. Based on the CDR3 plus reference TRBV5-1 and TRBJ2-7, the full variable domain is KAGVTQTPRYLIKTRGQQVTLSCSPISGHRSVSWYQQTPGQGLQFLFEYFSETQRNKGNFPGRFSGRQFSNSRSEMNVSTLELGDSALYLCASSTKLAGAYEQYFGPGTRLTVT.

The chain is built from TRBV5-4 and TRBJ1-1, with D perhaps TRBD1 (6 bases). With 2 bases removed from V and 1 base from J, the gap between germline ends came to 15 bases. Germline CDR1 reads SGHNT; CDR2 reads YYREEE (reference sequence). This CDR3 spans 16 amino acids. CDR3 residues: CASSLLQGGWNTEAFF. CDR3 sequence (DNA): TGTGCCAGCAGCTTACTACAGGGCGGTTGGAACACTGAAGCTTTCTTT.

This sequence joins TRBV6-5 and TRBJ2-3; a possible D gene is TRBD2 (5 bases). Between the trimmed V and J ends, which lost 2 bases and 3 bases, there was a span of 18 bases. Germline CDR1 is MNHEY and CDR2 is SVGAGI. The CDR3 totals 17 residues. CDR3 nucleotides: TGTGCCAGCAGTTACCGGCAGCGGTCCGACGGAACAGATACGCAGTATTTT. Translated, it gives CASSYRQRSDGTDTQYF.

The sample holds a few counts of this clonotype. The chain recombines TRBV4-2 with TRBJ2-3; 13 nucleotides line up with TRBD2. J was trimmed by 0 bases and V by 0 bases; bases with no gene match: 3. The germline gives CDR1 LGHNA, CDR2 YNFKEQ. This CDR3 has 18 residues. The CDR3: CASSQELAGGTSTDTQYF. Here the CDR3 DNA reads TGTGCCAGCAGCCAAGAACTAGCGGGAGGGACTAGCACAGATACGCAGTATTTT.

Remarks on this clonotype: Mismatch with germline at one junction end may stem from a read error. The chain has TRBV28 and TRBJ2-7, with D perhaps TRBD1 (6 bases). The CDR3 runs to 11 residues. CDR1 is MDHEN, CDR2 SYDVKM, per germline. The CDR3 loop is CAGSTTGKWYF. The CDR3 region has the DNA TGTGCCGGCAGCACGACAGGCAAATGGTACTTC. Complete variable domain (other parts from reference TRBV28 and TRBJ2-7): DVKVTQSSRYLVKRTGEKVFLECVQDMDHENMFWYRQDPGLGLRLIYFSYDVKMKEKGDIPEGYSVSREKKERFSLILESASTNQTSMYLCAGSTTGKWYFGPGTRLTVT.

This chain uses TRBV5-1 with TRBJ2-1; tentatively, D is TRBD2 (7 bases). The CDR3 has 14 residues. The germline V gene encodes CDR1 SGHRS and CDR2 YFSETQ. Trimming removed 6 bases from V and 0 bases from J, with 10 bases in between. CDR3 coding DNA: TGCGCCAGCACGGCGGGGGCCTCCTACAATGAGCAGTTCTTC. Translation gives CASTAGASYNEQFF.

In this sample, this clonotype turned up a few times. This sequence joins TRBV7-9 and TRBJ2-1; no clear D. The V end was cut by 7 bases, the J end by 0 bases, with 10 bases between. The germline gives CDR1 SEHNR, CDR2 FQNEAQ (reference sequence). The CDR3 sequence is 14 residues long. For the CDR3, the DNA is TGTGCCAGCAAGCCACAAGGCTCCTACAATGAGCAGTTCTTC. Translated: CASKPQGSYNEQFF.

The rearrangement joins TRBV10-3 to TRBJ2-2; D possibly corresponds to TRBD2 (5 bases). The CDR3 runs to 13 residues. Germline loops: CDR1 ENHRY, CDR2 SYGVKD. With 3 bases removed from V and 7 bases from J, the gap between germline ends came to 9 bases. The CDR3 nucleotides are TGTGCCATCAGTGAAACCGGGAACGGGGAGCTGTTTTTT. Translation: CAISETGNGELFF.

This clonotype has a count of ten or more. The rearrangement links TRBV7-2 to TRBJ2-4; D is uncertain. The V and J ends lost 3 bases and 5 bases respectively, with 8 bases between them. Germline V CDR1 and CDR2: SGHTA, FQGNSA. CDR3 length: 13 residues. CDR3 nucleotides: TGTGCCAGCAGCTTGTCAAATGAAAACATTCAGTACTTC. Translating gives CASSLSNENIQYF.

A word on this clonotype: One junction end does not reproduce the germline sequence, and a read error may be involved. The chain carries TRBV2 and TRBJ2-2, with 7 bases matching TRBD2. CDR3 length: 15 residues. Germline lookup yields CDR1 SNHLY and CDR2 FYNNEI. The CDR3 reads CASSPGIAGIGEQFF. Written as DNA, the CDR3 is TGTGCCAGCAGCCCTGGGATAGCGGGTATCGGGGAGCAGTTTTTT.

The CDR3 sequence: CASSARLAGGYEQYF. CDR3 bases: TGTGCCAGCAGCGCACGACTAGCGGGAGGCTACGAGCAGTACTTC. The chain employs TRBV7-9 and TRBJ2-7; 13 bases match TRBD2. The CDR3 has 15 amino acids. In germline, CDR1 is SEHNR, CDR2 FQNEAQ (reference sequence). Losses at the gene ends were 5 bases for V and 3 bases for J; bases not matched to a gene: 4.

The genes are TRBV20-1 and TRBJ2-7; the match to TRBD2 covers 8 bases. The CDR3 has 14 residues. Germline CDR1 is DFQATT and CDR2 is SNEGSKA (reference sequence). The trim removed 5 bases at V and 2 bases at J, leaving 8 bases unmatched. CDR3 in amino acids: CSAEERERTYEQYF. The CDR3 DNA is TGCAGTGCTGAGGAGCGGGAGAGGACCTACGAGCAGTACTTC.

This clonotype was seen more than once but under ten times. The chain uses TRBV20-1 and TRBJ2-5; 7 bases map to TRBD1. CDR3 length equals 14 residues. With 5 bases clipped from V and 1 base from J, the junction kept 7 bases outside the gene matches. The germline CDR1 and CDR2 sequences are DFQATT and SNEGSKA (reference sequence). CDR3 amino acids: CSAPGQSSQETQYF. DNA for the CDR3: TGCAGTGCTCCGGGACAGTCTTCCCAAGAGACCCAGTACTTC.

In its sample, this clonotype was seen a few times. The chain is built from TRBV20-1 and TRBJ2-1, with TRBD1 identical over 8 bases. V lost 6 bases and J lost 3; bases outside the gene matches: 10. CDR1 and CDR2 from the germline V gene are DFQATT and SNEGSKA (reference sequence). CDR3 size: 15 residues. The CDR3: CSAPSDRVGYNEQFF. The CDR3 DNA reads as TGCAGTGCCCCCTCGGACAGGGTAGGCTACAATGAGCAGTTCTTC.

This chain connects TRBV12-3 or TRBV12-4 to TRBJ1-2, with D uncertain. The CDR3 spans 12 residues. Trimming removed 3 bases from V and 7 bases from J, with 9 bases in between. The CDR3 coding sequence is TGTGCCAGCAGTTTGGAAGGGATTGGCTACACCTTC. It specifies CASSLEGIGYTF.

This clonotype was counted a few times. V gene TRBV15 combines with J gene TRBJ2-3, with D possibly being TRBD1 (5 bases). Looked up from germline, CDR1 is LNHNV and CDR2 is YYDKDF (reference sequence). Between the trimmed V and J ends, which lost 5 bases and 1 base, there was a span of 10 bases. The CDR3 spans 14 residues. CDR3 in DNA: TGTGCCACCAGCGGGCTACAGGGCACAGATACGCAGTATTTT. Protein product: CATSGLQGTDTQYF.

This clonotype was picked up a small number of times. The rearrangement uses TRBV7-9 and TRBJ2-7; 14 bases match TRBD2. CDR1 SEHNR and CDR2 FQNEAQ come from the germline V gene (reference sequence). Unmatched junction bases numbered 11, after V lost 7 bases and J lost 9 bases. The CDR3 contains 15 residues. CDR3: CASTHWTSGGTVQYF. CDR3 nucleotide sequence: TGTGCCAGCACCCACTGGACTAGCGGGGGGACAGTGCAGTACTTC.

This clonotype appeared a few times. This sequence joins TRBV4-3 and TRBJ2-3; D is ambiguous. The CDR3 is made up of 17 amino acids. V gave up 3 bases and J gave up 1 base, with 17 bases separating them. Germline-derived CDR1 and CDR2 are LGHNA and YSLEER. CDR3 in DNA: TGCGCCAGCAGCCAGGGCCCGGTTAGGAAGGGCACAGATACGCAGTATTTT. Residues: CASSQGPVRKGTDTQYF.

This clonotype was seen more than once but under ten times. The V call is TRBV18, the J call TRBJ2-5, with 10 nucleotides matching TRBD1. The CDR3 contains 14 residues. Looked up from germline, CDR1 is KGHSH and CDR2 is LQKENI. Trimming cost V 0 bases and J 7 bases; bases outside gene matches: 2. CDR3 protein: CASSPPGQGGTQYF. The CDR3 coding sequence is TGTGCCAGCTCACCACCTGGACAGGGGGGGACCCAGTACTTC.

This clonotype was detected only a few times. V gene TRBV19 combines with J gene TRBJ1-1; D may be TRBD1 (5 bases). Germline V gene sequence: CDR1 LNHDA, CDR2 SQIVND (reference sequence). The CDR3 totals 13 residues. The V gene lost 10 bases and the J gene lost 2 bases, with 14 bases spanning the gap. The CDR3 reads CATRTSYNTEAFF. The CDR3 DNA reads as TGTGCCACAAGGACAAGCTATAACACTGAAGCTTTCTTT.

This rearrangement joins TRBV18 to TRBJ2-3, with no clear D. This CDR3 region has 14 residues. Trimming took off 4 bases at V and 4 bases at J, with 12 bases between the two ends. Germline V gene sequence: CDR1 KGHSH, CDR2 LQKENI. The CDR3 loop is CASSLRAVSDTQYF. The CDR3 DNA follows: TGTGCCAGCTCACTAAGGGCCGTATCAGATACGCAGTATTTT.

This clonotype appeared a few times. The V and J genes are TRBV19 and TRBJ2-4; no clear D. This CDR3 region has 17 residues. The germline CDR1 and CDR2 sequences are LNHDA and SQIVND (reference sequence). Trimming removed 5 bases from V and 3 bases from J, with 20 bases in between. CDR3 region: CASSFPGPLRDKNIQYF. For the CDR3, the DNA is TGTGCCAGTAGTTTTCCTGGTCCCTTAAGGGACAAAAACATTCAGTACTTC.

In its sample, this clonotype was seen many times. The chain is built from TRBV20-1 and TRBJ2-2; 10 bases fit TRBD1. V lost 5 bases to trimming and J lost 6 bases; unmatched junction nucleotides: 9. In germline, CDR1 is DFQATT, CDR2 SNEGSKA (reference sequence). The CDR3 totals 15 residues. Here the CDR3 DNA reads TGCAGTGCTTTTTCGACAGGGGGCCCCCCCGGGGAGCTGTTTTTT. This translates into CSAFSTGGPPGELFF.

This clonotype was observed a few times. The chain links TRBV5-1 to TRBJ2-7; tentatively, D is TRBD1 (6 bases). The V gene lost 2 bases and the J gene lost 2 bases, with 11 bases spanning the gap. The germline V gene encodes CDR1 SGHRS and CDR2 YFSETQ. This CDR3 has 14 amino acids. DNA of the CDR3: TGCGCCAGCAGCTTACGACAGGCCCCCTACGAGCAGTACTTC. Translated, it gives CASSLRQAPYEQYF.

This clonotype was detected many times. The rearrangement uses TRBV28 and TRBJ2-7; D unresolved. Trimming shortened V by 6 bases and J by 6 bases, and 9 bases separated the two germline ends. The CDR3 length is 11 residues. Germline-derived CDR1 and CDR2 are MDHEN and SYDVKM. The CDR3 DNA reads TGTGCCAGCAGCCGTCTTGGCGAGCAGTACTTC. Encoded protein: CASSRLGEQYF.

This clonotype was counted a few times. This rearrangement joins TRBV4-2 to TRBJ1-2; D gene uncertain. V was clipped by 4 bases and J by 2 bases, with 5 bases between them. The CDR3 length is 12 residues. The germline CDR1 and CDR2 sequences are LGHNA and YNFKEQ. CDR3 protein: CASSRENYGYTF. Written as DNA, the CDR3 is TGTGCCAGCAGCCGAGAAAACTATGGCTACACCTTC.

V and J are TRBV4-2 and TRBJ2-1, with 8 positions matching TRBD2. Germline V lookup: CDR1 LGHNA, CDR2 YNFKEQ. The CDR3 sequence is 17 residues long. Trimming at V came to 1 base and at J to 0 bases, leaving 5 bases not matched to a gene. This CDR3 is CASSQVAGKSSYNEQFF. DNA for the CDR3: TGTGCCAGCAGCCAAGTAGCGGGGAAGAGCTCCTACAATGAGCAGTTCTTC.

The V and J genes are TRBV5-1 and TRBJ2-7, with TRBD2 matching 7 bases. Looked up from germline, CDR1 is SGHRS and CDR2 is YFSETQ. V lost 2 bases, J lost 4 bases, and 18 bases stayed unmatched. The CDR3 sequence is 18 residues long. CDR3 in amino acids: CASSFNPKPGGLEYEQYF. The CDR3 DNA follows: TGCGCCAGCAGCTTCAATCCGAAGCCGGGAGGATTGGAGTACGAGCAGTACTTC.

The rearrangement joins TRBV6-5 to TRBJ1-6; D may be TRBD1 (6 bases). This CDR3 has 15 amino acids. V shed 0 bases and J shed 9 bases, with 12 bases lying between them. Looked up from germline, CDR1 is MNHEY and CDR2 is SVGAGI. The CDR3 nucleotides are TGTGCCAGCAGTTACTCGATCTGGGGGCTTTCACCCCTCCACTTT. This encodes CASSYSIWGLSPLHF.

The rearrangement joins TRBV6-1 to TRBJ1-2; TRBD1 agrees at 7 bases. V lost 6 bases and J lost 2; bases outside the gene matches: 6. The germline gives CDR1 MNHNS, CDR2 SASEGT. The CDR3 is made up of 14 amino acids. The CDR3 loop reads CASRAVGGNYGYTF. The CDR3 coding sequence is TGTGCCAGCAGGGCCGTAGGGGGCAACTATGGCTACACCTTC.

The V call is TRBV4-3, the J call TRBJ2-1; possibly TRBD2 for D (6 bases). Trimming removed 0 bases from V and 9 bases from J, with 12 bases in between. CDR3 length: 14 residues. From germline, CDR1 is LGHNA and CDR2 YSLEER. The CDR3 sequence: CASSQEPTSIEQFF. The CDR3 nucleotides are TGCGCCAGCAGCCAAGAACCAACTAGCATTGAGCAGTTCTTC.